These 14 T cell receptor beta chains originate from one sample sequenced in a study of cytotoxic CD8 clonotypes in ibrutinib-treated CLL. Only in-frame clones appear in the TCRdb table, and some are missing; sequencing was by immunoSEQ multiplex PCR. The table lists under 200,000 clones, roughly 77% of them singletons. The sample here was PBMCs, taken after 12 months of ibrutinib treatment. These receptor sequences come from a human donor with chronic lymphocytic leukemia.

The J gene is TRBJ1-3, the V gene TRBV28; 8 bases align to TRBD1. J lost 0 bases, V lost 2 bases, and 3 bases had no gene match. Germline V gene sequence: CDR1 MDHEN, CDR2 SYDVKM. This CDR3 region has 16 residues. The CDR3 loop is CASSLGTGRSGNTIYF. Written as DNA, the CDR3 is TGTGCCAGCAGTTTAGGGACAGGACGCTCTGGAAACACCATATATTTT. Looking up the rest from reference TRBV28 and TRBJ1-3 gives the full variable domain: DVKVTQSSRYLVKRTGEKVFLECVQDMDHENMFWYRQDPGLGLRLIYFSYDVKMKEKGDIPEGYSVSREKKERFSLILESASTNQTSMYLCASSLGTGRSGNTIYFGEGSWLTVV.

The chain is built from TRBV10-3 and TRBJ2-5; D is perhaps TRBD1 (6 bases). The CDR3 contains 13 residues. Germline V lookup: CDR1 ENHRY, CDR2 SYGVKD. V was pared by 4 bases and J by 2 bases, with 8 bases between. The chain's CDR3 is CAISAGHQETQYF. As DNA, the CDR3 is TGTGCCATCAGTGCGGGACATCAAGAGACCCAGTACTTC.

CDR3 residues: CASSRDRNYGYTF. The CDR3 region has the DNA TGTGCCAGCAGCCGGGATCGTAACTATGGCTACACCTTC. The chain carries TRBV7-9 and TRBJ1-2, with unresolved D. From germline, CDR1 is SEHNR and CDR2 FQNEAQ (reference sequence). The V end was cut by 5 bases, the J end by 1 base, with 8 bases between. The CDR3 has 13 amino acids. The complete variable domain, with remaining parts taken from reference TRBV7-9 and TRBJ1-2, reads DTGVSQNPRHKITKRGQNVTFRCDPISEHNRLYWYRQTLGQGPEFLTYFQNEAQLEKSRLLSDRFSAERPKGSFSTLEIQRTEQGDSAMYLCASSRDRNYGYTFGSGTRLTVV.

The table lists this clone with a count of one. This chain connects TRBV9 to TRBJ2-1; 10 positions match TRBD1. The CDR3 is 16 residues long. The J segment lost 8 bases and the V segment lost 0 bases, leaving 8 bases of the junction unmatched. Per the germline V gene, CDR1 is SGDLS and CDR2 is YYNGEE. The CDR3 nucleotides read TGTGCCAGCAGCGTAGCCCGGGACAGGGGCAGGCATGAGCAGTTCTTC. Translating gives CASSVARDRGRHEQFF.

This clone was seen only a few times. The V gene is TRBV28, the J gene TRBJ2-7, with D perhaps matching TRBD1 (6 bases). The CDR3 contains 15 residues. V gave up 6 bases and J gave up 0 bases, with 15 bases separating them. CDR1 and CDR2 (germline): MDHEN, SYDVKM. CDR3: CASRADRGISYEQYF. As DNA, the CDR3 is TGTGCCAGCAGAGCGGACAGAGGAATCTCCTACGAGCAGTACTTC.

V gene TRBV28 combines with J gene TRBJ1-1; the D is unclear. The germline V and J ends were trimmed by 5 bases and 2 bases, with 12 bases remaining between them. The CDR3 sequence is 14 residues long. The V gene's germline CDR1 is MDHEN and CDR2 SYDVKM. The DNA for the CDR3 is TGTGCCAGCAGTATCCGGTCCCTAAACACTGAAGCTTTCTTT. It is translated as CASSIRSLNTEAFF.

The chain is built from TRBV5-8 and TRBJ2-7, with 7 positions matching TRBD1. Per the germline V gene, CDR1 is SGHTS and CDR2 is YDEGEE. V was clipped by 2 bases and J by 5 bases; unmatched bases: 10. This CDR3 comprises 15 residues. The CDR3 DNA follows: TGTGCCAGCAGCTTTATAGCGACAGGGATCCACGAGCAGTACTTC. Its protein is CASSFIATGIHEQYF.

The gene calls are TRBV28 and TRBJ2-7; 11 bases align to TRBD1. V lost 5 bases to trimming and J lost 12 bases; unmatched junction nucleotides: 9. Germline loops: CDR1 MDHEN, CDR2 SYDVKM. CDR3 length: 13 residues. The CDR3 region has the DNA TGTGCCAGCAGTACCCTCTCGGACAGGGGGCCGTACTTC. Residues: CASSTLSDRGPYF.

This chain connects TRBV18 to TRBJ1-2, with D possibly being TRBD1 (5 bases). The germline CDR1 and CDR2 sequences are KGHSH and LQKENI. The CDR3 totals 16 residues. V lost 3 bases to trimming and J lost 5 bases, with 19 bases between them. DNA for the CDR3: TGTGCCAGCTCACCTCTGGCATCAGGGAGAGATTATGGCTACACCTTC. Its protein product is CASSPLASGRDYGYTF.

The chain uses TRBV4-2 and TRBJ2-2, with 8 bases matching TRBD2. Per the germline V gene, CDR1 is LGHNA and CDR2 is YNFKEQ. V lost 3 bases, J lost 3 bases, and 6 bases stayed unmatched. The CDR3 is 16 amino acids. The CDR3 DNA follows: TGTGCCAGCAGCCAGCCCGGGAGGGCCTACACCGGGGAGCTGTTTTTT. Encoded protein: CASSQPGRAYTGELFF.

V usage is TRBV11-2 and J usage is TRBJ1-2, with D perhaps TRBD1 (5 bases). The ends were cut back, 1 base at V and 5 bases at J, with 14 bases in the middle. This CDR3 has 15 amino acids. Per the germline V gene, CDR1 is SGHAT and CDR2 is FQNNGV. The CDR3 protein is CASSLANRPMYGYTF. CDR3 sequence (DNA): TGTGCCAGCAGCTTAGCGAACAGGCCGATGTATGGCTACACCTTC.

The genes are TRBV28 and TRBJ2-7; 9 bases align to TRBD2. CDR1 and CDR2 from the germline V gene are MDHEN and SYDVKM. V dropped 5 bases and J dropped 4; count of bases not matched to a gene: 9. The CDR3 is 15 residues long. The CDR3 nucleotides read TGTGCCAGCAGTGGGAGTAGCGGGAGACTTTACGAGCAGTACTTC. Residues: CASSGSSGRLYEQYF.

This clone came up once. The chain has TRBV28 and TRBJ2-7; 7 nucleotides align to TRBD1. The CDR3 is made up of 16 amino acids. Per the germline V gene, CDR1 is MDHEN and CDR2 is SYDVKM. V was clipped by 0 bases and J by 5 bases; unmatched bases: 10. CDR3 nucleotides: TGTGCCAGCAGTTTATGGGGACAGATTTTGAGGGACGAGCAGTACTTC. Encoded protein: CASSLWGQILRDEQYF.

The J gene is TRBJ2-1, the V gene TRBV9, with TRBD2 identical over 11 bases. The V gene's germline CDR1 is SGDLS and CDR2 YYNGEE. Trimming at V came to 0 bases and at J to 10 bases, leaving 3 bases not matched to a gene. The CDR3 is made up of 14 amino acids. CDR3 residues: CASSVALAGVEQFF. CDR3 coding DNA: TGTGCCAGCAGCGTAGCACTAGCGGGAGTCGAGCAGTTCTTC.